This T cell receptor beta chain was documented in a study of blood T cell repertoires in COVID-19. On the study more broadly: Samples of COVID-19 (acute and convalescent) were obtained from the United States, Italy and Spain. Sample material is recorded as cDNA or gDNA derived from T cells, B-cell-depleted T cells, or PBMCs.

Trimming at V came to 7 bases and at J to 4 bases, leaving 6 bases not matched to a gene. Germline CDR1 is SNHLY and CDR2 is FYNNEI. The CDR3 is 13 amino acids. This clone was observed a handful of times. In the source study's methods: Reference gene primers were amplified, and this amplification served to estimate nucleated cell counts. Repertoires were generated with immunoSEQ multiplex PCR, while TCRdb's copy carries only in-frame clones and drops some. The V and J calls and the clone size are those of that table, but D and trimming were determined from the DNA. Altogether some 110,000 clones are present, roughly 90% being singletons, with the ten largest covering approximately 2%. Enrolled during active infection, Seattle patients were then followed longitudinally.

The sequenced sample consisted of peripheral blood. This TCR came from a middle-aged man with COVID-19, enrolled during active disease. This chain links TRBV2 with TRBJ1-2; TRBD1 aligns across 7 bases. The CDR3 DNA sequence: TGTGCCAGCACCCGTTCAGGGGGCTATGGCTACACCTTC. Translating gives CASTRSGGYGYTF.